This passage covers 20 T cell receptor beta chains from one sample sequenced in a study of blood T cell repertoires in COVID-19 (dated by TCRdb to 2018 to 2020). Libraries were built with the immunoSEQ multiplex PCR assay. The clones in this table, taken by TCRdb from immuneACCESS, are in-frame only. Not every clone is retained; where verified, under half of the shortfall comes from an unresolved V gene, and the cause of the rest is unknown. The sample table shows 250,000 or so clones, and more than 70% are seen once. The ten most abundant clones make up around 0.99% of the sample. Sequencing was done on a sample of peripheral blood. Every receptor here comes from a woman aged 35 to 49 who had recovered from COVID-19.

The chain recombines TRBV5-1 with TRBJ2-2; 11 bases fit TRBD2. The ends lost 3 bases at V and 4 bases at J; junction bases unmatched: 8. Germline CDR1 reads SGHRS; CDR2 reads YFSETQ. CDR3 size: 17 residues. The CDR3: CASSSGLAVGGTGELFF. CDR3 coding DNA: TGCGCCAGCAGCTCGGGACTAGCGGTGGGGGGCACCGGGGAGCTGTTTTTT.

This clone occurred a few times. The chain links TRBV19 to TRBJ2-2; no clear D. The CDR3 is 13 residues long. Germline assignment: CDR1 LNHDA and CDR2 SQIVND (reference sequence). V was trimmed by 4 bases and J by 5 bases, leaving 8 bases between them. In DNA, the CDR3 is TGTGCCAGTAGTAGCGGTGGTACCGGGGAGCTGTTTTTT. Translated: CASSSGGTGELFF.

This clone appeared a single time. The chain carries TRBV3-1 (or the pseudogene TRBV3-2) and TRBJ1-1; 8 nucleotides match TRBD1. Germline trimming cut 7 bases from V and 5 bases from J; bases unmatched to any gene: 6. The length of the CDR3 is 13 residues. The germline gives CDR1 LGHDT, CDR2 YNNKEL (reference sequence). The chain's CDR3 is CASTRTGRTEAFF. The CDR3 coding sequence is TGTGCCAGCACCCGGACAGGGAGGACTGAAGCTTTCTTT.

This clone was detected only a few times. The chain has TRBV28 and TRBJ1-2, with TRBD1 matching 12 bases. CDR1 is MDHEN and CDR2 is SYDVKM in the germline V gene. V lost 2 bases to trimming and J lost 8 bases; unmatched junction nucleotides: 9. The CDR3 consists of 16 residues. The CDR3 DNA reads TGTGCCAGCAGTTTAATGACGGGACAGGGGGCGGGAGGCTACACCTTC. Its protein product is CASSLMTGQGAGGYTF.

The chain recombines TRBV25-1 with TRBJ1-4, with D maybe TRBD1 (6 bases). The CDR3 extends over 14 amino acids. V was shortened by 2 bases and J by 12 bases, with 16 bases between the two germline ends. Germline V gene lookup returns CDR1 MGHDK and CDR2 SYGVNS. This chain's CDR3 is CASSEAPRGGQLFF. The CDR3 DNA is TGTGCCAGCAGTGAAGCCCCACGGGGGGGGCAACTGTTTTTT.

This chain connects TRBV18 to TRBJ2-1; TRBD1 is a possible D gene (5 bases). Germline CDR1 is KGHSH and CDR2 is LQKENI. This CDR3 contains 13 residues. V was shortened by 3 bases and J by 8 bases, with 11 bases between the two germline ends. The CDR3 region has the DNA TGTGCCAGCTCACCGGTCAGGGTCCATGAGCAGTTCTTC. Its translation: CASSPVRVHEQFF.

J is TRBJ1-6 and V is TRBV9, with D maybe TRBD1 (5 bases). The CDR3 is 17 amino acids. V was trimmed by 0 bases and J by 7 bases, leaving 17 bases between them. CDR1 SGDLS and CDR2 YYNGEE come from the germline V gene. CDR3 sequence (DNA): TGTGCCAGCAGCGTAGGACCCGACCAGGGTGTAAATTCACCCCTCCACTTT. Translated, it gives CASSVGPDQGVNSPLHF.

This clone is a singleton in its sample. The chain joins TRBV5-1 to TRBJ2-1, with TRBD2 matching over 8 bases. Germline V gives CDR1 SGHRS, CDR2 YFSETQ. Trimming removed 4 bases from V and 9 bases from J; junction bases left unmatched: 18. This CDR3 region has 17 residues. In DNA, the CDR3 is TGCGCCAGCAGCCAAACATCAGCGGGAGCGGCACTGGGTGAGCAGTTCTTC. It is translated as CASSQTSAGAALGEQFF.

The chain uses TRBV9 and TRBJ1-5, with 7 bases matching TRBD1. The CDR3 has 15 amino acids. Germline V gives CDR1 SGDLS, CDR2 YYNGEE. The ends lost 4 bases at V and 7 bases at J; junction bases unmatched: 11. DNA of the CDR3: TGTGCCAGCAGCCCAGGGGGGCAGGGGTGGCAGCCCCAGCATTTT. Its translation is CASSPGGQGWQPQHF.

Points on this clone: The identical CDR3 is also encoded by other nucleotide sequences in the sample. The chain joins TRBV5-1 to TRBJ2-1; 12 nucleotides match TRBD2. Germline CDR1 SGHRS, CDR2 YFSETQ. This CDR3 has 15 amino acids. The trim removed 0 bases at V and 8 bases at J, leaving 3 bases unmatched. The CDR3 sequence: CASSLGLAGVDEQFF. CDR3 nucleotide sequence: TGCGCCAGCAGCTTGGGACTAGCGGGAGTGGATGAGCAGTTCTTC. Filled out from reference TRBV5-1 and TRBJ2-1, the complete variable domain reads KAGVTQTPRYLIKTRGQQVTLSCSPISGHRSVSWYQQTPGQGLQFLFEYFSETQRNKGNFPGRFSGRQFSNSRSEMNVSTLELGDSALYLCASSLGLAGVDEQFFGPGTRLTVL.

The CDR3 protein is CATSDSTDNSPLHF. For the CDR3, the DNA is TGTGCCACCAGTGATTCGACAGATAATTCACCCCTCCACTTT. The chain combines TRBV24-1 with TRBJ1-6; possible D gene TRBD1, 5 bases. The CDR3 has 14 residues. CDR1 and CDR2 from the germline V gene are KGHDR and SFDVKD. Trimming removed 2 bases at V and 5 bases at J, with 6 bases between.

The chain links TRBV7-6 to TRBJ1-2; 7 positions agree with TRBD1. J was trimmed by 4 bases and V by 5 bases; bases with no gene match: 13. This CDR3 has 16 amino acids. In germline, CDR1 is SGHVS, CDR2 FNYEAQ. Here the CDR3 reads CASSRQQGLRGYGYTF. For the CDR3, the DNA is TGTGCCAGCAGCCGCCAACAGGGGCTACGAGGCTATGGCTACACCTTC.

This CDR3 reads CASSLRGTGGLNNNEQFF. Written as DNA, the CDR3 is TGCGCCAGCAGCTTGAGGGGGACAGGGGGCCTCAATAACAATGAGCAGTTCTTC. The chain employs TRBV5-1 and TRBJ2-1; 12 positions agree with TRBD1. The CDR3 consists of 18 residues. The germline CDR1 and CDR2 sequences are SGHRS and YFSETQ. J gave up 5 bases and V 1 base, and 10 bases lay outside the gene matches.

The V and J genes are TRBV3-1 (or the pseudogene TRBV3-2) and TRBJ2-7; 9 bases match TRBD2. This CDR3 is built from 17 residues. The germline V gene encodes CDR1 LGHDT and CDR2 YNNKEL (reference sequence). V lost 7 bases to trimming and J lost 3 bases; unmatched junction nucleotides: 16. CDR3 amino acids: CASTPRTSDRRGYEQYV. CDR3 bases: TGTGCCAGCACCCCCCGGACTAGCGATCGAAGGGGCTACGAGCAGTACGTC.

DNA for the CDR3: TGTGCCTGGAGTTCGGGACTCAACTATGGCTACACCTTC. The encoded protein is CAWSSGLNYGYTF. This chain links TRBV30 with TRBJ1-2; the D gene is possibly TRBD1 (5 bases). V lost 2 bases and J 2 bases, leaving 9 bases between the germline ends. The CDR3 is made up of 13 amino acids. CDR1 is GTSNPN, CDR2 SVGIG, per germline (reference sequence).

The chain joins TRBV3-1 (or the pseudogene TRBV3-2) to TRBJ2-1, with TRBD2 matching 9 bases. CDR3 length: 16 amino acids. Looked up from germline, CDR1 is LGHDT and CDR2 is YNNKEL (reference sequence). Losses at the gene ends were 3 bases for V and 4 bases for J; bases not matched to a gene: 7. CDR3 sequence reads: CASSHRAGGAYNEQFF. In DNA, the CDR3 is TGTGCCAGCAGCCATCGGGCGGGAGGGGCTTACAATGAGCAGTTCTTC.

This sequence joins TRBV5-4 and TRBJ1-3; a weak D match, TRBD1 (5 bases). The CDR3 is 16 residues long. Trimming took off 4 bases at V and 0 bases at J, with 14 bases between the two ends. Germline assignment: CDR1 SGHNT and CDR2 YYREEE (reference sequence). CDR3 DNA: TGTGCCAGCAGCCGGGGAGGGGTGAGCTCTGGAAACACCATATATTTT. Amino acids: CASSRGGVSSGNTIYF.

This clone was observed a single time. The chain has TRBV24-1 and TRBJ2-7; 9 bases are shared with TRBD2. V gave up 7 bases and J gave up 2 bases; unmatched junction bases: 8. Per germline, CDR1 KGHDR and CDR2 SFDVKD. The CDR3 has 15 amino acids. The CDR3 nucleotides are TGTGCCACCAGAGGAGCGGGAGGCCGCCCCTACGAGCAGTACGTC. This translates into CATRGAGGRPYEQYV.

V usage is TRBV2 and J usage is TRBJ1-1, with 11 bases matching TRBD1. V lost 6 bases and J lost 9; bases outside the gene matches: 9. Germline V lookup: CDR1 SNHLY, CDR2 FYNNEI. The CDR3 loop spans 14 amino acids. DNA for the CDR3: TGTGCCAGCAGCTCCGGGACAGGGGGGGGACAAGCTTTCTTT. Amino acids: CASSSGTGGGQAFF.

V and J are TRBV16 and TRBJ1-2; no definite D call. The V end was cut by 4 bases, the J end by 8 bases, with 14 bases between. This CDR3 spans 13 amino acids. The germline gives CDR1 KGHSY, CDR2 FQNENV. This CDR3 reads CASSPRPEGGYTF. The CDR3 DNA reads as TGTGCCAGCAGCCCAAGACCGGAGGGCGGCTACACCTTC. The complete variable domain, with remaining parts taken from reference TRBV16 and TRBJ1-2, reads GEEVAQTPKHLVRGEGQKAKLYCAPIKGHSYVFWYQQVLKNEFKFLISFQNENVFDETGMPKERFSAKCLPNSPCSLEIQATKLEDSAVYFCASSPRPEGGYTFGSGTRLTVV.